The TCR beta chain under discussion was sequenced for a study of blood T cells in healthy people across ages. A remark on this clonotype: Its specificity is not known.

Study-level points and caveats: Fewer expanded clones and more diversity marked long-lived versus aged donors.

PCR was performed a second time for about 6 to 12 cycles using a sample-barcoded 5' primer and a J-beta primer mix. TCRdb re-called the 5' RACE reads with MiXCR, one entry per CDR3 protein. The sample has about 1.4 million distinct CDR3 sequences; around 55% are singletons. With 8 bases clipped from V and 7 bases from J, the junction kept 15 bases outside the gene matches. Germline V CDR1 and CDR2: SNHLY, FYNNEI. This CDR3 has 16 residues. This chain links TRBV2 with TRBJ2-2; 8 positions agree with TRBD1. The material sequenced was blood. This sequence originates from a man aged 18 to 30 in good health. CDR3 sequence (DNA): TGTGCCAGCGGTTGGACAGGGTGGACCCTTGGCGGGGAGCTGTTTTTT. Its translation is CASGWTGWTLGGELFF.